These 21 T cell receptor beta chains share one sample of origin, sequenced in a study of cytomegalovirus exposure and HLA in healthy donors. Researchers ran the PCR with 60 Vbeta and 13 Jbeta primers. Only in-frame clones appear in the TCRdb table, and some are missing; sequencing was by immunoSEQ multiplex PCR. The sample has fewer than 130,000 clones; the top ten hold around 0.6%. The sample consisted of PBMCs. These receptors originate from a man aged 50-60 years in good health and CMV-seronegative.

The genes are TRBV4-1 and TRBJ1-4; no clear D gene. Trimming left V 1 base short and J 2 bases short, with 8 bases between. Germline-derived CDR1 and CDR2 are MGHRA and YSYEKL. The CDR3 sequence is 15 residues long. Here the CDR3 reads CASSQAARTNEKLFF. DNA of the CDR3: TGCGCCAGCAGCCAAGCGGCCAGGACTAATGAAAAACTGTTTTTT.

The J gene is TRBJ2-2, the V gene TRBV19; 7 bases map to TRBD2. V lost 7 bases, J lost 5 bases, and 10 bases stayed unmatched. There are 15 residues in the CDR3. Germline CDR1 reads LNHDA; CDR2 reads SQIVND (reference sequence). The CDR3 DNA follows: TGTGCCAGTACCCCCATTTTGGGGGGGACCGGGGAGCTGTTTTTT. Protein sequence: CASTPILGGTGELFF.

The V and J genes are TRBV5-1 and TRBJ1-2; D may be TRBD1 (5 bases). This CDR3 spans 14 amino acids. V was clipped by 1 base and J by 2 bases, with 9 bases between them. Germline V gives CDR1 SGHRS, CDR2 YFSETQ. The CDR3: CASSLSGENYGYTF. Here the CDR3 DNA reads TGCGCCAGCAGCTTGTCGGGGGAAAACTATGGCTACACCTTC.

The V call is TRBV5-5, the J call TRBJ2-7; D is possibly TRBD1 (6 bases). V was trimmed by 0 bases and J by 2 bases, leaving 9 bases between them. CDR1 SGHKS and CDR2 YYEKEE come from the germline V gene (reference sequence). The CDR3 is 14 residues long. The CDR3 spells CASSLDQGTYEQYF. The CDR3 coding sequence is TGTGCCAGCAGCTTGGATCAGGGGACCTACGAGCAGTACTTC.

J is TRBJ1-4 and V is TRBV11-3; the match to TRBD1 covers 7 bases. The V gene end was trimmed by 5 bases and the J gene end by 7 bases; junction bases not matched to a gene: 10. The CDR3 is made up of 15 amino acids. CDR1 and CDR2 (germline): SGHNT, YENEEA. This CDR3 reads CASSPRQGEFEKLFF. CDR3 nucleotide sequence: TGTGCCAGCAGCCCAAGACAGGGAGAATTTGAAAAACTGTTTTTT.

The chain uses TRBV6-5 and TRBJ1-5; TRBD1 is a possible D gene (6 bases). CDR3 length: 16 amino acids. Germline CDR1 reads MNHEY; CDR2 reads SVGAGI. Trimming left V 4 bases short and J 7 bases short, with 20 bases between. In DNA form, the CDR3 reads TGTGCCAGCAGTTTAAGGGGGGGCGCTCCCCAGCAGCCCCAGCATTTT. This sequence encodes CASSLRGGAPQQPQHF.

The rearrangement uses TRBV9 and TRBJ2-5, with 13 nucleotides matching TRBD2. V lost 3 bases, J lost 5 bases, and 10 bases stayed unmatched. The CDR3 has 17 residues. The germline gives CDR1 SGDLS, CDR2 YYNGEE. DNA of the CDR3: TGTGCCAGCAGCGCGCAAACCGGGACTAGCGGGATGGAGACCCAGTACTTC. As protein: CASSAQTGTSGMETQYF.

The gene calls are TRBV27 and TRBJ1-2; the D gene is possibly TRBD1 (5 bases). Germline V CDR1 and CDR2: MNHEY, SMNVEV (reference sequence). The length of the CDR3 is 14 residues. V lost 3 bases, J lost 4 bases, and 12 bases lay in between. The CDR3 DNA is TGTGCCAGCAGTTTCTCAGGGAAACGCTATGGCTACACCTTC. Translation gives CASSFSGKRYGYTF.

The chain recombines TRBV19 with TRBJ1-5, with 8 bases aligning to TRBD1. This CDR3 is 15 amino acids long. V lost 4 bases and J lost 7; bases outside the gene matches: 9. Germline-derived CDR1 and CDR2 are LNHDA and SQIVND (reference sequence). CDR3 protein: CASSNSQGAGQPQHF. The DNA of the CDR3 is TGTGCCAGTAGTAACTCCCAGGGGGCTGGACAGCCCCAGCATTTT.

This chain uses TRBV18 with TRBJ2-3; 8 nucleotides match TRBD2. Germline V gene sequence: CDR1 KGHSH, CDR2 LQKENI. The junction had 8 bases not matched to a gene; V was cut back by 6 bases and J by 0 bases. The CDR3 extends over 16 amino acids. DNA for the CDR3: TGTGCCAGCTCCACCCAGTCGGGGGGGAGCACAGATACGCAGTATTTT. Its protein is CASSTQSGGSTDTQYF.

The V and J genes are TRBV15 and TRBJ2-5, with 7 bases lining up with TRBD1. Trimming cost V 5 bases and J 3 bases; bases outside gene matches: 6. CDR3 length equals 14 residues. In germline, CDR1 is LNHNV, CDR2 YYDKDF (reference sequence). The CDR3, as DNA: TGTGCCACCAGCGCCCGGGACAGTGAAGAGACCCAGTACTTC. This sequence encodes CATSARDSEETQYF.

The rearrangement uses TRBV18 and TRBJ2-5, with D perhaps TRBD2 (5 bases). V lost 2 bases, J lost 6 bases, and 7 bases lay in between. This CDR3 contains 12 residues. The germline V gene encodes CDR1 KGHSH and CDR2 LQKENI. In nucleotides, the CDR3 is TGTGCCAGCTCACCATCGGGAAAGACCCAGTACTTC. Encoded protein: CASSPSGKTQYF.

This chain joins TRBV6-1 and TRBJ1-2; D ambiguous. The CDR3 extends over 16 amino acids. The ends were cut back, 4 bases at V and 0 bases at J, with 15 bases in the middle. The germline CDR1 and CDR2 sequences are MNHNS and SASEGT. CDR3 in amino acids: CASSGAAPVANYGYTF. The CDR3 coding sequence is TGTGCCAGCAGTGGAGCAGCACCGGTTGCTAACTATGGCTACACCTTC.

The V and J genes are TRBV7-2 and TRBJ2-3; D uncertain. V was pared by 5 bases and J by 0 bases, with 15 bases between. Looked up from germline, CDR1 is SGHTA and CDR2 is FQGNSA. The length of the CDR3 is 16 residues. CDR3 amino acids: CASSPALATSTDTQYF. Written as DNA, the CDR3 is TGTGCCAGCAGCCCCGCCCTTGCTACGAGCACAGATACGCAGTATTTT.

The chain has TRBV15 and TRBJ2-7, with 9 positions matching TRBD2. The CDR3 is 15 amino acids. Germline V gives CDR1 LNHNV, CDR2 YYDKDF (reference sequence). The J segment lost 6 bases and the V segment lost 0 bases, leaving 6 bases of the junction unmatched. In nucleotides, the CDR3 is TGTGCCACCAGCAGAGATGGGACTAGCTCTGGCGAGCAGTACTTC. It translates to CATSRDGTSSGEQYF.

The rearrangement links TRBV5-4 to TRBJ2-3; TRBD2 aligns across 10 bases. This CDR3 contains 14 residues. Germline values: CDR1 SGHNT, CDR2 YYREEE (reference sequence). The V gene end was trimmed by 5 bases and the J gene end by 0 bases; junction bases not matched to a gene: 0. CDR3 DNA sequence: TGTGCCAGCAGACTAGCGGGGAGCACAGATACGCAGTATTTT. This codes for CASRLAGSTDTQYF.

The chain couples TRBV5-1 to TRBJ2-1; 8 nucleotides agree with TRBD1. The V segment lost 4 bases and the J segment 7 bases; nucleotides outside the gene matches: 10. This CDR3 region has 15 residues. The germline gives CDR1 SGHRS, CDR2 YFSETQ. The CDR3 spells CASSPSRQGSNEQFF. The CDR3 nucleotides read TGCGCCAGCAGCCCCTCGAGACAGGGGAGTAATGAGCAGTTCTTC.

V usage is TRBV10-3 and J usage is TRBJ2-7, with a possible D match to TRBD2 (5 bases). This CDR3 has 14 amino acids. Trimming removed 4 bases from V and 0 bases from J, with 10 bases in between. Germline V gene sequence: CDR1 ENHRY, CDR2 SYGVKD. Here the CDR3 reads CAISVDGVSYEQYF. For the CDR3, the DNA is TGTGCCATCAGTGTCGACGGGGTCTCCTACGAGCAGTACTTC.

The rearrangement uses TRBV18 and TRBJ2-2; TRBD1 matches 7 bases. The J segment lost 0 bases and the V segment lost 3 bases, leaving 7 bases of the junction unmatched. The CDR3 runs to 17 residues. The germline V gene has CDR1 KGHSH and CDR2 LQKENI. The CDR3 loop is CASSPSRQGSNTGELFF. The CDR3 nucleotides are TGTGCCAGCTCACCGAGCCGACAGGGCTCGAACACCGGGGAGCTGTTTTTT.

V usage is TRBV7-6 and J usage is TRBJ1-1; D gene ambiguous. This CDR3 has 15 amino acids. Trimming stripped 4 bases from V and 5 bases from J, with 17 bases between. Per the germline V gene, CDR1 is SGHVS and CDR2 is FNYEAQ. The CDR3 reads CASSSLGLGGTEAFF. CDR3 bases: TGTGCCAGCAGCTCCCTAGGACTCGGAGGGACTGAAGCTTTCTTT.

This chain links TRBV7-2 with TRBJ1-2; the match to TRBD1 covers 8 bases. This CDR3 is 15 amino acids long. Trimming cost V 5 bases and J 2 bases; bases outside gene matches: 7. CDR1 and CDR2 from the germline V gene are SGHTA and FQGNSA. CDR3 sequence reads: CASSMRTGTNYGYTF. The CDR3 DNA is TGTGCCAGCAGCATGAGGACAGGGACGAACTATGGCTACACCTTC.